A selection of T cell receptor beta chains follows, all from one sample in a study of T cell repertoires in cytomegalovirus infection. These receptors are not linked to any known antigen. TCRdb re-called the reads with MiXCR, one entry per CDR3 protein. The sample contains approximately 990,000 distinct CDR3 sequences, roughly 31% of which appear only once. The sample in question was cultured CD8+ T cells from PBMCs, obtained from culture after CMV antigen stimulation. Source of these receptors: a human donor in good health (CMV status not recorded). Some clones in this sample may be carry-over from other donors' samples. CDR3s include the opening cysteine and the closing phenylalanine or tryptophan. Each record gives: clone size, V gene, D gene, J gene, CDR3 DNA, CDR3 protein. D genes are given only for firm matches. Some rows mark clone size as missing; the rest say once, few, many or name a class of expanded clone.

size: few
V: TRBV7-9
D: -
J: TRBJ2-5
DNA: TGTGCCAGCAGCTGGAGTAAGACCCAAGAGACCCAGTACTTC
CDR3: CASSWSKTQETQYF

size: many
V: TRBV7-6
D: -
J: TRBJ2-1
DNA: TGTGCCAGCAGCTTAAACGCGGACTTCGATGAGCAGTTCTTC
CDR3: CASSLNADFDEQFF

size: many
V: TRBV7-6
D: -
J: TRBJ2-1
DNA: TGTGCCAGCAGCTCTGACACATTTGCCATTTACAATGAGCAGTTCTTC
CDR3: CASSSDTFAIYNEQFF

size: -
V: TRBV27
D: -
J: TRBJ1-5
DNA: TGTGCCAGCAGTCCGAAGAGCGTTTGGACGGATTATAGCAATCAGCCCCAGCATTTT
CDR3: CASSPKSVWTDYSNQPQHF

size: -
V: TRBV20-1
D: -
J: TRBJ1-5
DNA: TGCAGTGCTAGCGCAGAGGTTTATAGCAATCAGCCCCAGCATTTT
CDR3: CSASAEVYSNQPQHF

size: -
V: TRBV6-5
D: -
J: TRBJ2-2
DNA: TGTGCCAGCAGTTTGGGGATTTACACCGGGGAGCTGTTTTTT
CDR3: CASSLGIYTGELFF

size: -
V: TRBV2
D: -
J: TRBJ2-3
DNA: TGTGCCATCCACCCTCGAGGGCGGTCAGATACGCAGTATTTT
CDR3: CAIHPRGRSDTQYF

size: many
V: TRBV7-2
D: -
J: TRBJ2-7
DNA: TGTGCCAGCAGCTTAGGGTGGTCTACGGCATCCTACGAGCAGTACTTC
CDR3: CASSLGWSTASYEQYF

size: -
V: TRBV6-5
D: -
J: TRBJ2-2
DNA: TGTGCCAGCAGCAGAACACCGGGGGAGCTGTTTTTT
CDR3: CASSRTPGELFF

size: many
V: TRBV4-3
D: -
J: TRBJ2-3
DNA: TGCGCCAGCAGCCAAGGGGCACCCGTTGAGATTGATACGCAGTATTTT
CDR3: CASSQGAPVEIDTQYF

size: many
V: TRBV15
D: -
J: TRBJ2-6
DNA: TGTGCCACCAGCAGAGAACGGCCAGCCAGGACCAACGTCCTGACTTTC
CDR3: CATSRERPARTNVLTF

size: few
V: TRBV25-1
D: -
J: TRBJ1-1
DNA: TGTGCCAGCAGTGAATATGGGGGAAATACTGAAGCTTTCTTT
CDR3: CASSEYGGNTEAFF

size: -
V: TRBV4-1
D: -
J: TRBJ2-6
DNA: TGCGCCAGCAGCCAATTTTCTCCAGGAGGGTTTACTGGGGCCAACGTCCTGACTTTC
CDR3: CASSQFSPGGFTGANVLTF

size: -
V: TRBV12-3/TRBV12-4
D: -
J: TRBJ2-3
DNA: TGTGCCAGCAGTTTTTTATACGGGGATACGCAGTATTTT
CDR3: CASSFLYGDTQYF

size: -
V: TRBV6-6
D: TRBD1
J: TRBJ1-2
DNA: TGTGCCAGCAGTGACAACGTTTGGGACAGGGTTGGAGGCTATGGCTACACCTTC
CDR3: CASSDNVWDRVGGYGYTF

size: many
V: TRBV6-1
D: -
J: TRBJ2-1
DNA: TGTGCCAGCAGTGAAGCAGTCGGGGTCTCGTCCTACAATGAGCAGTTCTTC
CDR3: CASSEAVGVSSYNEQFF

size: once
V: TRBV29-1
D: -
J: TRBJ1-1
DNA: TGCAGCGTTGTTTCGGGGAAAGCTGAAGCTTTCTTT
CDR3: CSVVSGKAEAFF

size: few
V: TRBV6-6
D: -
J: TRBJ2-3
DNA: TGTGCCAGCAGACGCGGGGAACAGGGCTATAGCACAGATACGCAGTATTTT
CDR3: CASRRGEQGYSTDTQYF

size: -
V: TRBV9
D: -
J: TRBJ2-2
DNA: TGTGCCAGCAGCGTAGGGAGAAGGGGGGTGAACACCGGGGAGCTGTTTTTT
CDR3: CASSVGRRGVNTGELFF

size: many
V: TRBV7-9
D: TRBD1
J: TRBJ1-5
DNA: TGTGCCAGCAGCTCTTCGCTAGACAGGGGCGCGGGTCAGCCCCAGCATTTT
CDR3: CASSSSLDRGAGQPQHF

size: many
V: TRBV7-9
D: -
J: TRBJ1-1
DNA: TGTGCCAGCAGCCCCGACAGAAAGAACACTGAAGCTTTCTTT
CDR3: CASSPDRKNTEAFF

size: few
V: TRBV28
D: -
J: TRBJ2-2
DNA: TGTGCCAGCAGTTTGCTTAGTAGCACCGGGGAGCTGTTTTTT
CDR3: CASSLLSSTGELFF

size: few
V: TRBV19
D: -
J: TRBJ2-1
DNA: TGTGCCAGTAGTACCCTTCCACCGAGGGAGCAGTTCTTC
CDR3: CASSTLPPREQFF

size: -
V: TRBV10-3
D: -
J: TRBJ1-2
DNA: TGTGCCTCCGAGGGGGGCGGTGGCTACACCTTC
CDR3: CASEGGGGYTF

size: -
V: TRBV19
D: -
J: TRBJ1-5
DNA: TGTGCCAGTAGCAGGGTAAGCAATCAGCCCCAGCATTTT
CDR3: CASSRVSNQPQHF

size: once
V: TRBV2
D: -
J: TRBJ2-1
DNA: TGTGCCAGCAGTGTAAAAGACTTCTATGAGCAGTTCTTC
CDR3: CASSVKDFYEQFF

size: many
V: TRBV7-6
D: -
J: TRBJ1-3
DNA: TGTGCCAGCAGCTTATCCTGGGGATCCTCTGGAAACACCATATATTTT
CDR3: CASSLSWGSSGNTIYF

size: once
V: TRBV11-2
D: TRBD2
J: TRBJ2-1
DNA: TGTGCCAGCAGCTTCGATGGGCTAGCGGGGTTCATCAACAATGAGCAGTTCTTC
CDR3: CASSFDGLAGFINNEQFF

size: -
V: TRBV7-6
D: -
J: TRBJ1-2
DNA: TGTGCCAGCAGCCCAGGGGACGTTGGCTACGCCTTC
CDR3: CASSPGDVGYAF

size: many
V: TRBV27
D: -
J: TRBJ1-5
DNA: TGTGCCAGCAGCCTAAGGGGGAATCAGCCCCAGCATTTT
CDR3: CASSLRGNQPQHF

size: many
V: TRBV6-6
D: -
J: TRBJ1-6
DNA: TGTGCCAGCAGCGTACAGGGACCTAATTCACCCCTCCACTTT
CDR3: CASSVQGPNSPLHF

size: -
V: TRBV9
D: -
J: TRBJ2-3
DNA: TGTGCCAGCAGCGCCTCCTCAGGGAAGAACACAGATACGCAGTATTTT
CDR3: CASSASSGKNTDTQYF

size: few
V: TRBV6-5
D: TRBD1
J: TRBJ1-1
DNA: TGTGCCAGCAGGACACAGGGGATGGCTTTCTTT
CDR3: CASRTQGMAFF

size: -
V: TRBV7-2
D: -
J: TRBJ1-1
DNA: TGTGCCAGCAGCCTAGAAGACAGGATGAACACTGAAGCTTTCTTT
CDR3: CASSLEDRMNTEAFF

size: -
V: TRBV6-1
D: -
J: TRBJ1-3
DNA: TGTGCCAGCAGTCCATGGGACGGAGGAAACACCATATATTTT
CDR3: CASSPWDGGNTIYF

size: -
V: TRBV7-4
D: -
J: TRBJ1-2
DNA: TGTGCCAGCAGCTTAGCAGCAGGCGACTTCTATGGCTACACCTTC
CDR3: CASSLAAGDFYGYTF

size: few
V: TRBV7-9
D: TRBD1
J: TRBJ2-1
DNA: TGTGCCAGCAGCTCGCGGGACAGGGGGCGCGGGGATGAGCAGTTCTTC
CDR3: CASSSRDRGRGDEQFF

size: many
V: TRBV7-6
D: TRBD2
J: TRBJ2-1
DNA: TGTGCCAGCAGCTTAGCCGTCCGGACTAGCGGGGGCTACAATGAGCAGTTCTTC
CDR3: CASSLAVRTSGGYNEQFF

size: -
V: TRBV10-3
D: -
J: TRBJ2-2
DNA: TGTGCCATCAGTTCCGGACGCACGGGCACCGGGGAGCTGTTTTTT
CDR3: CAISSGRTGTGELFF

size: many
V: TRBV19
D: TRBD2
J: TRBJ2-3
DNA: TGTGCCAGTAGTTTTGAGCGGGGGGGTGACACAGATACGCAGTATTTT
CDR3: CASSFERGGDTDTQYF

size: few
V: TRBV7-6
D: TRBD2
J: TRBJ2-3
DNA: TGTGCCAGCAGCTTAGGACGGGGGGGATCAAAAAACACAGATACGCAGTATTTT
CDR3: CASSLGRGGSKNTDTQYF

size: few
V: TRBV19
D: -
J: TRBJ2-6
DNA: TGTGCCAGTACCGGGAAAGAAGGCACTGGGGCCAACGTCCTGACTTTC
CDR3: CASTGKEGTGANVLTF

size: -
V: TRBV7-8
D: -
J: TRBJ1-2
DNA: TGTGCCAGCAGCTCTCGGGACAACCCACACTATGGCTACACCTTC
CDR3: CASSSRDNPHYGYTF

size: many
V: TRBV7-8
D: -
J: TRBJ1-4
DNA: TGTGCCAGCAGCGGTTATAAGGACGTGGAAAAACTGTTTTTT
CDR3: CASSGYKDVEKLFF

size: few
V: TRBV12-3/TRBV12-4
D: TRBD2
J: TRBJ2-3
DNA: TGTGCCAGCAGGACGACTAGCGGGGGGGCCCTTAGCACAGATACGCAGTATTTT
CDR3: CASRTTSGGALSTDTQYF

size: -
V: TRBV7-9
D: -
J: TRBJ2-3
DNA: TGTGCCAGCAGCAGCCGGACCGGGGGCTTGCGGACAGATACGCAGTATTTT
CDR3: CASSSRTGGLRTDTQYF

size: few
V: TRBV29-1
D: -
J: TRBJ2-1
DNA: TGCAGCGCCGAGTGGGGGGCGGACAATGAGCAGTTCTTC
CDR3: CSAEWGADNEQFF

size: -
V: TRBV12-3/TRBV12-4
D: TRBD2
J: TRBJ2-2
DNA: TGTGCCATCAGCTTTCGACTAGCGGGGGACCCCGGGGAGCTGTTTTTT
CDR3: CAISFRLAGDPGELFF

size: few
V: TRBV6-5
D: -
J: TRBJ2-5
DNA: TGTGCCAGCAGTTACTCGAAAAACCAGGGCGAGACCCAGTACTTC
CDR3: CASSYSKNQGETQYF

size: -
V: TRBV20-1
D: TRBD2
J: TRBJ2-7
DNA: TGCAGTGCTAGAGAAACTAGCGGTCCCTACGAGCAGTACTTC
CDR3: CSARETSGPYEQYF

size: few
V: TRBV4-1
D: TRBD2
J: TRBJ2-5
DNA: TGCGCCAGCAGCCAGACGGGACTAGCGGGGACCCAAGAGACCCAGTACTTC
CDR3: CASSQTGLAGTQETQYF